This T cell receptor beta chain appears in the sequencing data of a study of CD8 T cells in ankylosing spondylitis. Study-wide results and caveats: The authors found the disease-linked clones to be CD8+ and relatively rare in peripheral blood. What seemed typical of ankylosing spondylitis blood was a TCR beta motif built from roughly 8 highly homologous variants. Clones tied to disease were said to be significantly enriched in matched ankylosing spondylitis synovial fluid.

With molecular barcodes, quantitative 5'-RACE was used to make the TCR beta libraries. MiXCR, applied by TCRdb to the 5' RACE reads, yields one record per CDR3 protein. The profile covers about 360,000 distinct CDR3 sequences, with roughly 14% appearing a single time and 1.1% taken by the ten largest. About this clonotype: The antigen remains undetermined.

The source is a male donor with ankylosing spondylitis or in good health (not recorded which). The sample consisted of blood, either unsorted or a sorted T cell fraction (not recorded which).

The CDR3: CASRLKGSSYEQYF. The CDR3 DNA follows: TGTGCCAGCAGGCTTAAGGGGAGCTCCTACGAGCAGTACTTC. This sequence joins TRBV6-1 and TRBJ2-7; D possibly matches TRBD1 or TRBD2 (5 bases each). V was clipped by 6 bases and J by 0 bases, with 12 bases between them. This CDR3 has 14 amino acids. CDR1 and CDR2 (germline): MNHNS, SASEGT.